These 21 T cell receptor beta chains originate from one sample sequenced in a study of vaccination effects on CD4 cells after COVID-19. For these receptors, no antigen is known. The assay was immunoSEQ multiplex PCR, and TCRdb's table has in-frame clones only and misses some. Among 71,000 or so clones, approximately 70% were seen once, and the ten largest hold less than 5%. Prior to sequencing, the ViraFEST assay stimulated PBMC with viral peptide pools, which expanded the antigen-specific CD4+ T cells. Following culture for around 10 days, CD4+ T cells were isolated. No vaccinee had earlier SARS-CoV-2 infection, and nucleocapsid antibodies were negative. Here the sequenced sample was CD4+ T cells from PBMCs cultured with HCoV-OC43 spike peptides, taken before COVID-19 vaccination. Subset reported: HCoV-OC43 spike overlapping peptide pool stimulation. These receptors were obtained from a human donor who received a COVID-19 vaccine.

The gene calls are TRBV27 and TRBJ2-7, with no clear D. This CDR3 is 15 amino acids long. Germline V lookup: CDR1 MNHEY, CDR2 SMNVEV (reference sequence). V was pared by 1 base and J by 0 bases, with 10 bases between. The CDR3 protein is CASSLYGDNSYEQYV. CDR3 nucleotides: TGTGCCAGCAGTTTATATGGAGACAACTCCTACGAGCAGTACGTC.

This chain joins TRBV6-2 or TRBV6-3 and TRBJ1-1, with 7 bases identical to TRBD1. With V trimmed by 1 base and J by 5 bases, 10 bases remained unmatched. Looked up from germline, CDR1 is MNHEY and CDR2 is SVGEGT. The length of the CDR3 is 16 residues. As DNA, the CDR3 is TGTGCCAGCAGTTACTTAGGGGGCGGTGGAAGGACTGAAGCTTTCTTT. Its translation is CASSYLGGGGRTEAFF.

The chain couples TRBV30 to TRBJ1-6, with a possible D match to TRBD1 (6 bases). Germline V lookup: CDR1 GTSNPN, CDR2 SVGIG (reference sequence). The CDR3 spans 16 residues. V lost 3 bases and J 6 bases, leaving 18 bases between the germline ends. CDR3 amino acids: CAWSVSRTVANSPLHF. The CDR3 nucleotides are TGTGCCTGGAGCGTCTCACGGACAGTTGCTAATTCACCCCTCCACTTT.

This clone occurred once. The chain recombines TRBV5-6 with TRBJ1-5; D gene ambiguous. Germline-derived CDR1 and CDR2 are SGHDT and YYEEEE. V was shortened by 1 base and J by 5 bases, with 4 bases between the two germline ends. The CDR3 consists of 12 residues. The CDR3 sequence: CASSLTDQPQHF. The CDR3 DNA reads TGTGCCAGCAGCTTGACAGATCAGCCCCAGCATTTT. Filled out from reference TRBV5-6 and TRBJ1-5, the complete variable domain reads DAGVTQSPTHLIKTRGQQVTLRCSPKSGHDTVSWYQQALGQGPQFIFQYYEEEERQRGNFPDRFSGHQFPNYSSELNVNALLLGDSALYLCASSLTDQPQHFGDGTRLSIL.

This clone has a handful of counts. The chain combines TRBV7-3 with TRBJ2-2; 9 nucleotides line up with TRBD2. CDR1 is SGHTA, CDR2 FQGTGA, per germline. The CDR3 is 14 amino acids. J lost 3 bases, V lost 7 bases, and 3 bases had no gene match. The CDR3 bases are TGTGCCAGCAAGCGGGGGGTCGACACCGGGGAGCTGTTTTTT. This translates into CASKRGVDTGELFF.

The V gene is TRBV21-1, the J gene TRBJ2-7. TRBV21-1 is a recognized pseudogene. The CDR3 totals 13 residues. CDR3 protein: CASSKPWIYEQYV. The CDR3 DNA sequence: TGTGCCAGCAGCAAGCCATGGATCTACGAGCAGTACGTC.

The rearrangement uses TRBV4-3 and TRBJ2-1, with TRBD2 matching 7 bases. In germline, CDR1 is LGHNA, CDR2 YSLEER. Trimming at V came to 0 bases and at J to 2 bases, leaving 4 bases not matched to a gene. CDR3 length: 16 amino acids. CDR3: CASSQEGGGTYNEQFF. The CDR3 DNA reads TGCGCCAGCAGCCAAGAGGGCGGGGGAACCTACAATGAGCAGTTCTTC.

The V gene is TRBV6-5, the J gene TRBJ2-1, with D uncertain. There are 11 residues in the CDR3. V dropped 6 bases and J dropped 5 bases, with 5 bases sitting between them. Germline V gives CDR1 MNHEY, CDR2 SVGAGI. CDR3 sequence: CASRANNEQFF. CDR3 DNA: TGTGCCAGCAGGGCCAACAATGAGCAGTTCTTC.

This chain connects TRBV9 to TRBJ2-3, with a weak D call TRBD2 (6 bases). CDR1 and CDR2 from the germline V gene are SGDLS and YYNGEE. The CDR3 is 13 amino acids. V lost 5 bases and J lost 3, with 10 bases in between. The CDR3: CASRMEGTDTQYF. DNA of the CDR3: TGTGCCAGCAGGATGGAGGGGACAGATACGCAGTATTTT.

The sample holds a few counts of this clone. CDR3 amino acids: CASSYSIRAETQYF. CDR3 DNA: TGTGCCAGCAGTTACTCGATCAGGGCCGAGACCCAGTACTTC. The gene calls are TRBV6-2 or TRBV6-3 and TRBJ2-5, with D possibly being TRBD1 (5 bases). CDR1 is MNHEY, CDR2 SVGEGT, per germline. Trimming left V 0 bases short and J 5 bases short, with 10 bases between. The CDR3 has 14 residues.

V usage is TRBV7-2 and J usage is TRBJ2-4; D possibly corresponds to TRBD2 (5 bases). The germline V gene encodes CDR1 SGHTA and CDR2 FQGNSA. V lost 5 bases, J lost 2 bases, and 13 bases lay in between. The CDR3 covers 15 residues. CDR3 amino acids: CASSGSGNSKNIQYF. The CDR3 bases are TGTGCCAGCAGCGGTTCGGGAAATTCCAAAAACATTCAGTACTTC.

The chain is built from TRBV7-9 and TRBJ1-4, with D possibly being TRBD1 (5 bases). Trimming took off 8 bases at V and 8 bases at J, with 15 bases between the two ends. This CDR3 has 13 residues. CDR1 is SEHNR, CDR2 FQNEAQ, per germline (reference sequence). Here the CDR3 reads CASWDGRAEKLFF. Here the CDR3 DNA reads TGTGCCAGCTGGGACGGCCGAGCCGAAAAACTGTTTTTT.

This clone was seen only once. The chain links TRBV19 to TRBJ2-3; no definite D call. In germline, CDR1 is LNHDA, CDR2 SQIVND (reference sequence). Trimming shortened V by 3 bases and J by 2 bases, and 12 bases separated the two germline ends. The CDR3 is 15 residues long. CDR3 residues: CASSIFSRSTDTQYF. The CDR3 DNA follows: TGTGCCAGTAGTATTTTCTCAAGGTCCACAGATACGCAGTATTTT.

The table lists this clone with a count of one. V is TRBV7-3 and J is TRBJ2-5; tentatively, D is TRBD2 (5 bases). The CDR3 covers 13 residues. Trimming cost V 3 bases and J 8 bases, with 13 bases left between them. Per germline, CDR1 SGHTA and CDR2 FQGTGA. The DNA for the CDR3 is TGTGCCAGCAGCTTCGGGGTGGGTGAAACCCAGTACTTC. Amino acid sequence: CASSFGVGETQYF.

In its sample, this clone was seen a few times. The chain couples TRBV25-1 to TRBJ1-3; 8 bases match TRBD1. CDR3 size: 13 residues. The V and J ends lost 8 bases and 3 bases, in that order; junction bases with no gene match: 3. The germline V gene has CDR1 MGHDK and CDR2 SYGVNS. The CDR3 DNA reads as TGTGCCAGCTCACAGGGGGGTGGAAACACCATATATTTT. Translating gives CASSQGGGNTIYF.

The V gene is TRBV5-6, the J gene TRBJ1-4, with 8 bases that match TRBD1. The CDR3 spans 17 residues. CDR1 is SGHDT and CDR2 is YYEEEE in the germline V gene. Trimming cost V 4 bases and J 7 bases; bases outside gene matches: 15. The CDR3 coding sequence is TGTGCCAGCAGCCCCCTCCGCCAGGGGGCGTTAGGTGAAAAACTGTTTTTT. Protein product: CASSPLRQGALGEKLFF.

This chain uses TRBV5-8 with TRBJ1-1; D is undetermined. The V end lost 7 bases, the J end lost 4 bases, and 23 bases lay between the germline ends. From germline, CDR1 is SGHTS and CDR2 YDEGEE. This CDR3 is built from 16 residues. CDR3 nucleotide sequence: TGTGCCAGCCCGAAGAATTTGGGGTTAGAAAGCACTGAAGCTTTCTTT. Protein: CASPKNLGLESTEAFF. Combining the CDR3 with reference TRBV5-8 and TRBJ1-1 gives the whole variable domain EAGVTQSPTHLIKTRGQQATLRCSPISGHTSVYWYQQALGLGLQFLLWYDEGEERNRGNFPPRFSGRQFPNYSSELNVNALELEDSALYLCASPKNLGLESTEAFFGQGTRLTVV.

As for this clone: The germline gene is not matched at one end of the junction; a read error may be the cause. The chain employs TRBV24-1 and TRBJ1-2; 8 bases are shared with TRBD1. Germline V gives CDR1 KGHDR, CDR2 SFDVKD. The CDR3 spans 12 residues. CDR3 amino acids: CATSPGGYRYTF. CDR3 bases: TGTGCCACCAGTCCAGGGGGCTATCGCTACACCTTC.

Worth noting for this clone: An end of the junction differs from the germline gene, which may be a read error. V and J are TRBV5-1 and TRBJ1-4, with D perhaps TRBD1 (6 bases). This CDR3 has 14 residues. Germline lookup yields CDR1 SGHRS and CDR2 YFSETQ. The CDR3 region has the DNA TGCGCCAGCAGCTTAGGGACAACTCATGAAAAACTGTTTTTT. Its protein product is CASSLGTTHEKLFF.

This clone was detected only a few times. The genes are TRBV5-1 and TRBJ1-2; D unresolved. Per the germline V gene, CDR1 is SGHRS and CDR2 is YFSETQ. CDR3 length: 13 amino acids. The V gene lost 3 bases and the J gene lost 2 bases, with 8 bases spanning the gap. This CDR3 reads CASSSDGNYGYTF. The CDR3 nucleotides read TGCGCCAGCAGCTCGGACGGGAACTATGGCTACACCTTC.

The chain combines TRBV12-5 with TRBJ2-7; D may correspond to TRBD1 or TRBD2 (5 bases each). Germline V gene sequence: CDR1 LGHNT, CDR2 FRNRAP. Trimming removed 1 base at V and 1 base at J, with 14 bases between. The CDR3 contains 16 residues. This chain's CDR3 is CASGLGGTGSSYEQYV. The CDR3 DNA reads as TGTGCTAGTGGTTTGGGAGGGACGGGGTCTTCCTACGAGCAGTACGTC.